This TCR beta chain was retrieved from a study of prognosis after radiotherapy for stage I lung cancer. As for the study in general: Among the patients, several developed distant metastases after radiotherapy at a median of roughly seven months, and 15 showed no significant progression.

Study-level findings and limits: Reduced Shannon entropy following stereotactic body radiation therapy was recorded in patients who developed distant metastases.

V lost 7 bases to trimming and J lost 10 bases; unmatched junction nucleotides: 10. This CDR3 region has 13 residues. Per the germline V gene, CDR1 is LNHNV and CDR2 is YYDKDF (reference sequence). Free of prior chemotherapy, radiotherapy and other malignancies, all of the patients were also node-negative on CT and PET/CT. Each of two time points yielded six milliliters of peripheral venous blood. From genomic DNA, TCR beta CDR3 was amplified by two-round multiplex PCR. Specific primers for each TRBV and TRBJ gene were what first-round PCR used. TCRdb redid the calling of the multiplex PCR reads with MiXCR, one entry per CDR3 protein. The profile shows under 75,000 distinct CDR3 sequences, around 27% of them singletons. Points on this clonotype: The antigen remains undetermined.

The TCR comes from a donor aged 50 or older with non-small cell lung cancer. V usage is TRBV15 and J usage is TRBJ1-5; 7 bases agree with TRBD1. The sequencing used PBMCs, collected before or after stereotactic body radiation therapy (not recorded which). CDR3 in amino acids: CATIRQGGHPQHF. In DNA, the CDR3 is TGTGCCACCATTCGACAGGGCGGTCATCCCCAGCATTTT.